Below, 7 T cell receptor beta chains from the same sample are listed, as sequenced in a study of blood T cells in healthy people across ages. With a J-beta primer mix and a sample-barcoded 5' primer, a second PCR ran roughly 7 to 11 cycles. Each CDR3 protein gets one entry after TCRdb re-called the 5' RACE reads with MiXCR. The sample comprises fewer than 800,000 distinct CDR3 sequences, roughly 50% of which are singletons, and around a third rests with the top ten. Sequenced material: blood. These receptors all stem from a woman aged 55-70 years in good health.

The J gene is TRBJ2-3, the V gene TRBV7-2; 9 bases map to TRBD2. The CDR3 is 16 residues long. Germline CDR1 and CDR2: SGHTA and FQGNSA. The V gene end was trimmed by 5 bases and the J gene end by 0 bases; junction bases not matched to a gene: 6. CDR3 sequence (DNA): TGTGCCAGCAGCCGCGGGAGCGGGGGGAGCACAGATACGCAGTATTTT. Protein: CASSRGSGGSTDTQYF.

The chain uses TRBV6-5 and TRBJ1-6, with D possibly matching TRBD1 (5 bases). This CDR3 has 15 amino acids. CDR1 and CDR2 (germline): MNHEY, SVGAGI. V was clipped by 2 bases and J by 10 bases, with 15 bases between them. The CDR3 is CASSYGGGRTSPLHF. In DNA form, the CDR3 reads TGTGCCAGCAGTTACGGAGGTGGCAGGACATCACCCCTCCACTTT.

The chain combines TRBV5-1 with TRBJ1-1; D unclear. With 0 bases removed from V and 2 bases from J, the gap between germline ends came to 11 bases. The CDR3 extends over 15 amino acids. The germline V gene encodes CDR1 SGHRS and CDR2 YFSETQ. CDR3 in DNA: TGCGCCAGCAGCTTGGTCGCGCCAGCCAACACTGAAGCTTTCTTT. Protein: CASSLVAPANTEAFF.

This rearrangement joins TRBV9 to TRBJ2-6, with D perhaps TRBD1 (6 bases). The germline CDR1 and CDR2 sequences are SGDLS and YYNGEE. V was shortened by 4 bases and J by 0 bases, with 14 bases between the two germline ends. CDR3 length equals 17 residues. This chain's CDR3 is CASSPRTVLSGANVLTF. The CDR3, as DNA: TGTGCCAGCAGCCCACGGACAGTTCTCTCTGGGGCCAACGTCCTGACTTTC.

The CDR3 sequence is CASSLYGQASNQPQHF. CDR3 DNA: TGTGCCAGCAGTTTGTATGGGCAGGCCAGCAATCAGCCCCAGCATTTT. The rearrangement joins TRBV12-3 or TRBV12-4 to TRBJ1-5, with no clear D. This CDR3 contains 16 residues. The V and J ends lost 3 bases and 1 base respectively, with 13 bases between them.

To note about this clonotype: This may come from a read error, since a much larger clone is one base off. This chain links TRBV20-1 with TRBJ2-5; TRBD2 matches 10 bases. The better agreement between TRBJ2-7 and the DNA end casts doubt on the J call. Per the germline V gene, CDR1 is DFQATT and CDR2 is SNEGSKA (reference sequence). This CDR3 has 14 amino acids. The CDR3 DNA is TGCAGTGCTAGAGATGTACTAGCGGGAAGCGAGCAGTACTTC. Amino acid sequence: CSARDVLAGSEQYF.

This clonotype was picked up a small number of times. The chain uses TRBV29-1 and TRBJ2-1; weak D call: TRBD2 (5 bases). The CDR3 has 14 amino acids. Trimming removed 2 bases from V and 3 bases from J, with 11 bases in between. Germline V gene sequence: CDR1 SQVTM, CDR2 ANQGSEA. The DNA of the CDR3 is TGCAGCGTTGAAAGAGGGAACAGCTACAATGAGCAGTTCTTC. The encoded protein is CSVERGNSYNEQFF.